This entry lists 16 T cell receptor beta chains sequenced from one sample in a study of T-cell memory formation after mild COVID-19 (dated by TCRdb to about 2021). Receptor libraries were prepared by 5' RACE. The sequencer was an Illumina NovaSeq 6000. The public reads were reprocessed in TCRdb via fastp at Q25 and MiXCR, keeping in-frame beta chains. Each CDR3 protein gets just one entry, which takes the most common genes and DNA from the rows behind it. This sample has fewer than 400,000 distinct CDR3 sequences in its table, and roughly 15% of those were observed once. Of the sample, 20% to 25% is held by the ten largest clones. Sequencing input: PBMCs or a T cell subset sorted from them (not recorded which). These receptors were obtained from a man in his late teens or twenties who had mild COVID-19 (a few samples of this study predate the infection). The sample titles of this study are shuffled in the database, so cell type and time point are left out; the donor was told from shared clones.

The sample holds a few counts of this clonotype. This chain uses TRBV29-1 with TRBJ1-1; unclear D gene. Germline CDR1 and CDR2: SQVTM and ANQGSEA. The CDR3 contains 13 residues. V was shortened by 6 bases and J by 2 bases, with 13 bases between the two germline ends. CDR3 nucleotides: TGCAGCGTGGGGATGACTATAAACACTGAAGCTTTCTTT. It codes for CSVGMTINTEAFF.

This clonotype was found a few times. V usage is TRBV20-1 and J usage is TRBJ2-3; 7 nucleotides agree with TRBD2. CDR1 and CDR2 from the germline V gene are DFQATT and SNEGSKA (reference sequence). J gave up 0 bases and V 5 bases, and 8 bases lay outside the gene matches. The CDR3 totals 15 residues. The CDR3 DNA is TGCAGTGCTCCTTGGGGGGGAACTAGCACAGATACGCAGTATTTT. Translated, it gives CSAPWGGTSTDTQYF.

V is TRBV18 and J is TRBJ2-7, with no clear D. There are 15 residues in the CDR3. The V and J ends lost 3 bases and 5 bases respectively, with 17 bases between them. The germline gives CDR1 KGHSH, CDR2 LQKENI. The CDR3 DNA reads TGTGCCAGCTCACCCACGACCTTGGACGGTAACGAGCAGTACTTC. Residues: CASSPTTLDGNEQYF.

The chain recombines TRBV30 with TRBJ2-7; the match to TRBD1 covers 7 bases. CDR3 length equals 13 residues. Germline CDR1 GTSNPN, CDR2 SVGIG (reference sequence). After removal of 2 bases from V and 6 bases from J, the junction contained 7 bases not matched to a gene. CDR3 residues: CAWSSATGTEQYF. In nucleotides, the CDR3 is TGTGCCTGGAGTTCCGCGACAGGGACCGAGCAGTACTTC.

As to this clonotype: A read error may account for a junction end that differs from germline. Here the CDR3 reads CASSFWPATGGLFF. The DNA of the CDR3 is TGTGCCAGCAGCTTTTGGCCTGCCACCGGGGGGCTGTTTTTT. The genes are TRBV5-5 and TRBJ2-2; perhaps TRBD2 as D (6 bases). Germline V CDR1 and CDR2: SGHKS, YYEKEE (reference sequence). The CDR3 is 14 residues long.

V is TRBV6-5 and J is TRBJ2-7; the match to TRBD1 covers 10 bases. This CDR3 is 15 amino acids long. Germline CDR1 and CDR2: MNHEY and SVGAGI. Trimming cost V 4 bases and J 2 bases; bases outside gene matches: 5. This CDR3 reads CASSSTGGLPYEQYF. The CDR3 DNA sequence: TGTGCCAGCAGTTCGACAGGGGGCCTCCCCTACGAGCAGTACTTC.

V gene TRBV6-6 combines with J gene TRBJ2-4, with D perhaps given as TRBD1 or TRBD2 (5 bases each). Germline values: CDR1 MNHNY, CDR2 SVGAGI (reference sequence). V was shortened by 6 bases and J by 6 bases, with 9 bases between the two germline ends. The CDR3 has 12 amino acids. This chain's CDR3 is CASSEGRNIQYF. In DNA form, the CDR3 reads TGTGCCAGCAGCGAGGGACGAAACATTCAGTACTTC.

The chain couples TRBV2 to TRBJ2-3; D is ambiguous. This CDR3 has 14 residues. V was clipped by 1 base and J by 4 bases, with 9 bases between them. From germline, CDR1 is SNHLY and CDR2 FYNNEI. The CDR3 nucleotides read TGTGCCAGCAGTGAAGTCCGGGCGTCAGATACGCAGTATTTT. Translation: CASSEVRASDTQYF.

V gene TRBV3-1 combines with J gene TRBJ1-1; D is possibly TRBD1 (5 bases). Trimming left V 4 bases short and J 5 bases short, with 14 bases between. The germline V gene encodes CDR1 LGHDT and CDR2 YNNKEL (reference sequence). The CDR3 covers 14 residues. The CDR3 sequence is CASSRTLGETEAFF. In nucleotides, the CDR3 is TGTGCCAGCAGCCGGACTTTGGGGGAGACTGAAGCTTTCTTT.

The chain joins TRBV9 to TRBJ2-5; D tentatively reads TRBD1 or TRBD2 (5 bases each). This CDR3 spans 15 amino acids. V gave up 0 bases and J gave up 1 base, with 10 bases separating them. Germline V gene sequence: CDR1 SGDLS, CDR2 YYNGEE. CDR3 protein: CASSVGWGSQETQYF. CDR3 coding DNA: TGTGCCAGCAGCGTAGGATGGGGGAGCCAAGAGACCCAGTACTTC.

The CDR3 DNA reads as TGTGCCAGCTCAACCAGGCCCAGCAGAGGAAACACTGAAGCTTTCTTT. Its translation: CASSTRPSRGNTEAFF. This chain links TRBV18 with TRBJ1-1, with D unclear. From germline, CDR1 is KGHSH and CDR2 LQKENI. V was cut by 5 bases and J by 2 bases, with 18 bases left in between. The CDR3 has 16 residues.

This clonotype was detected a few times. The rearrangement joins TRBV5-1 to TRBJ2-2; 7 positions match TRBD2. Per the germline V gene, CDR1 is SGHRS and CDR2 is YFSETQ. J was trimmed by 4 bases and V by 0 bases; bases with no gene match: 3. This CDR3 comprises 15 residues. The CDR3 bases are TGCGCCAGCAGCTTGGTTCCGGGGGGCACCGGGGAGCTGTTTTTT. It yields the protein CASSLVPGGTGELFF.

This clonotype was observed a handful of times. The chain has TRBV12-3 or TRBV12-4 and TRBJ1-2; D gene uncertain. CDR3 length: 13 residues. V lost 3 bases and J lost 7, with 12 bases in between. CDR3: CASSLMGMGGYTF. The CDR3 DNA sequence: TGTGCCAGCAGTTTGATGGGGATGGGTGGCTACACCTTC.

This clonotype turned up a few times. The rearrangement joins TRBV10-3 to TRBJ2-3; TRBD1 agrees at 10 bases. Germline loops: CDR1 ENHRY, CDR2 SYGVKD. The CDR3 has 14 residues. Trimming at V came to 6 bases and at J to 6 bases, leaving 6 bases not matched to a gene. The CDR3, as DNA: TGTGCCATCAGGGGACAGGGGCAGGGGGATACGCAGTATTTT. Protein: CAIRGQGQGDTQYF.

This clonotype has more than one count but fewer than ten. The CDR3, as DNA: TGTGCCAGCAGCCAAGCGGGACAGGGGAGCGAGCAGTACTTC. As protein: CASSQAGQGSEQYF. The chain recombines TRBV3-1 with TRBJ2-7; 10 bases agree with TRBD1. The V gene's germline CDR1 is LGHDT and CDR2 YNNKEL (reference sequence). The ends lost 1 base at V and 6 bases at J; junction bases unmatched: 3. The CDR3 is 14 residues long.

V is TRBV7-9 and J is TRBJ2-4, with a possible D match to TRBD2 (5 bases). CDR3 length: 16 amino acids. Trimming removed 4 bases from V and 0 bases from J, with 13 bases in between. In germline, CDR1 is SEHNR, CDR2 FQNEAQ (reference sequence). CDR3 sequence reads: CASSSPRGLAKNIQYF. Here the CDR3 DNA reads TGTGCCAGCAGCTCCCCCCGAGGGCTAGCCAAAAACATTCAGTACTTC.